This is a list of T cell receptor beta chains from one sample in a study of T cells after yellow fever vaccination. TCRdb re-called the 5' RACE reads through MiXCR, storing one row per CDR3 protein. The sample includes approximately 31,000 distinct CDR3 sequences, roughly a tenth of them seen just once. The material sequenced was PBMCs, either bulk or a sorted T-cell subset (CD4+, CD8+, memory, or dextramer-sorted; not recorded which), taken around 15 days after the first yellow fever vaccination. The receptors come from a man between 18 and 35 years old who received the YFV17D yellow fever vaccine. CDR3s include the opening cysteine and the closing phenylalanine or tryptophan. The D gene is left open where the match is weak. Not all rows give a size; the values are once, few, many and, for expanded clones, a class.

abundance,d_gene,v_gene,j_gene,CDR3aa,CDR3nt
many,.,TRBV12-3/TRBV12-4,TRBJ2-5,CDSSLSEKETQYF,TGTGACAGCAGTTTGTCAGAGAAAGAGACCCAGTACTTC
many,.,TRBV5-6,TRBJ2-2,CASSLTEPANTGELFF,TGTGCCAGCAGCCTGACAGAGCCCGCGAACACCGGGGAGCTGTTTTTT
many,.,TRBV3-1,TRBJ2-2,CASSQHTTGELFF,TGTGCCAGCAGCCAACATACAACCGGGGAGCTGTTTTTT
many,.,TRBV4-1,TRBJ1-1,CASSQGGPEAFF,TGCGCCAGCAGCCAAGGAGGCCCTGAAGCTTTCTTT
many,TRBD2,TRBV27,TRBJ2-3,CASSSPWTSGGGYTQYF,TGTGCCAGCAGTTCCCCTTGGACTAGCGGGGGGGGTTATACGCAGTATTTT
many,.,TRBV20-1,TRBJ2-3,CSASWGRGTDTQYF,TGCAGTGCTAGCTGGGGCAGGGGCACAGATACGCAGTATTTT
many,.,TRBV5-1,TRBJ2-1,CASSLSWDLSSYNEQFF,TGCGCCAGCAGCTTGAGCTGGGACCTCAGCTCCTACAATGAGCAGTTCTTC
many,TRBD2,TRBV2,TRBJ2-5,CASTWETAGVETQYF,TGTGCCAGCACCTGGGAGACGGCGGGGGTGGAGACCCAGTACTTC
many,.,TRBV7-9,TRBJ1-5,CASSSADHSNQPQHF,TGTGCCAGCAGCTCTGCAGACCATAGCAATCAGCCCCAGCATTTT
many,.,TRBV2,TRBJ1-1,CASIRAMPGAFF,TGTGCCTCGATCCGAGCGATGCCAGGAGCTTTCTTT
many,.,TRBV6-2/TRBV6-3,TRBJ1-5,CASRHAQGVNEPQHF,TGTGCCAGCCGTCACGCACAGGGTGTGAATGAGCCCCAGCATTTT
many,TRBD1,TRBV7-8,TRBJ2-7,CASQGDSATYEQYF,TGTGCCAGCCAGGGGGACAGCGCAACCTACGAGCAGTACTTC
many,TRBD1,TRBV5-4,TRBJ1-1,CASSLSWTGPREAFF,TGTGCCAGCAGCTTGTCTTGGACAGGTCCTAGAGAAGCTTTCTTT
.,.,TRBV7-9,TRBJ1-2,CASRAGTKYGYTF,TGTGCCAGCAGGGCCGGGACGAAGTATGGCTACACCTTC
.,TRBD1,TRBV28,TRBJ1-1,CASSSPTGDGAFF,TGTGCCAGCAGTTCGCCCACAGGGGATGGGGCTTTCTTT
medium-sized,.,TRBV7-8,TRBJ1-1,CASSSYSVKPEAFF,TGTGCCAGCAGCTCCTACAGCGTAAAACCTGAAGCTTTCTTT